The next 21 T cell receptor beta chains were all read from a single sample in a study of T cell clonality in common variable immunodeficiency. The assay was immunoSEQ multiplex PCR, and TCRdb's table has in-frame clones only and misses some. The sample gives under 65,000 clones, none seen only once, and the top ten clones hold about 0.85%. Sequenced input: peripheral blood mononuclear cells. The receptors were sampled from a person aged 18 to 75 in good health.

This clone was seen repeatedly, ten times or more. CDR3 residues: CASSYTENTEAFF. The part of the CDR3 DNA that was read is TGTGCCAGCAGTTATACAGAGAACACTGAA. The chain has TRBV6-2 or TRBV6-3 and TRBJ1-1; D is uncertain. Coverage ceases 3 residues before the CDR3 finishes, and the germline J gene fills in the end. The V and J ends lost 3 bases and 1 base respectively, with 6 bases between them. CDR1 and CDR2 from the germline V gene are MNHEY and SVGEGT. The CDR3 totals 13 residues.

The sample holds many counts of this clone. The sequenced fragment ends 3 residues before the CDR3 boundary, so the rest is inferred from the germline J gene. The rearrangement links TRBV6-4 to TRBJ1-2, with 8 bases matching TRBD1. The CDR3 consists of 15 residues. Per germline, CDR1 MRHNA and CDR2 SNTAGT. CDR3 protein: CASSPTGGEADTYTF. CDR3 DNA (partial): TGTGCCAGCAGTCCAACAGGGGGGGAGGCAGATACC.

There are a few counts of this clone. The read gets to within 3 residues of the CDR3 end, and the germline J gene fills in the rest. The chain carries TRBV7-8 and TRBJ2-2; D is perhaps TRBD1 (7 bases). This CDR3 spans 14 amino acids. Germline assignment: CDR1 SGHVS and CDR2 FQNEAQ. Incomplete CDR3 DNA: TGTGCCAGCAGCTTGGGCAGGGGGGATGAAAAG. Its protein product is CASSLGRGDEK. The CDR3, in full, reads CASSLGRGDEKLFF. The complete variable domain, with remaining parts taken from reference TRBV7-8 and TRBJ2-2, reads GAGVSQSPRYKVAKRGQDVALRCDPISGHVSLFWYQQALGQGPEFLTYFQNEAQLDKSGLPSDRFFAERPEGSVSTLKIQRTQQEDSAVYLCASSLGRGDEKLFFGEGSRLTVL.

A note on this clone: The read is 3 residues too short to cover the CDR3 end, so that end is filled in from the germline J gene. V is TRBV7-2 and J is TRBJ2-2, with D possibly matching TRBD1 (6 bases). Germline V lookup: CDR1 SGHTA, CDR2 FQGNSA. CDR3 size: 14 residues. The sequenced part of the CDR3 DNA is TGTGCCAGCAGCTCAGGGGTCGCTAATTCACCG. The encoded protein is CASSSGVANSP. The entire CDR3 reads CASSSGVANSPLFF.

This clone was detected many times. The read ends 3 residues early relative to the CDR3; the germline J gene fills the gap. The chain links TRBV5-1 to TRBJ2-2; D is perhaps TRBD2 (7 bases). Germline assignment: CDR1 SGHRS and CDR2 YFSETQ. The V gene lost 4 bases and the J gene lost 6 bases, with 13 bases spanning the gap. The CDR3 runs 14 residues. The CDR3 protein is CASSPGGAAGELFF. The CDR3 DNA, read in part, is TGCGCCAGCAGCCCTGGGGGGGCAGCCGGGGAG.

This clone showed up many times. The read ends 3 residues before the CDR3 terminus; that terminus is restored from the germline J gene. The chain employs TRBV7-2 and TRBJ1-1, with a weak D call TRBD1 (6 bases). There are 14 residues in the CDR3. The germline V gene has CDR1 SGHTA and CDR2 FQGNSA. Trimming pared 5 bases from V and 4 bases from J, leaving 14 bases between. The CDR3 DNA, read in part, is TGTGCCAGCAGCGGAGGGGGGGCGGGCACTGAA. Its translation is CASSGGGAGTE. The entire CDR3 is CASSGGGAGTEAFF.

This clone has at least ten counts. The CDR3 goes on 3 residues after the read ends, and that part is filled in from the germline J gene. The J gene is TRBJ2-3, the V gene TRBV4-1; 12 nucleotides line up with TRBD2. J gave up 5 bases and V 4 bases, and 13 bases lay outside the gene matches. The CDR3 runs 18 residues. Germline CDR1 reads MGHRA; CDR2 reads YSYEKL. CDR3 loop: CASSPRRLAGGQEDTQYF. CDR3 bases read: TGCGCCAGCAGCCCCCGGAGGCTAGCGGGGGGGCAAGAAGATACG.

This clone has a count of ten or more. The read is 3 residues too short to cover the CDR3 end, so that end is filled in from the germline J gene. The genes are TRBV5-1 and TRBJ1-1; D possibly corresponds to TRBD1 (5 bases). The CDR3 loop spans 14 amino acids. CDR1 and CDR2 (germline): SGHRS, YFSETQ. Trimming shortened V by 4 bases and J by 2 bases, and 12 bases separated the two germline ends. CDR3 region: CASSGGAINTEAFF. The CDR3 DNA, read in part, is TGCGCCAGCAGCGGCGGGGCTATCAACACTGAA. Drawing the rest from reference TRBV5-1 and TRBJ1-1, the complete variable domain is KAGVTQTPRYLIKTRGQQVTLSCSPISGHRSVSWYQQTPGQGLQFLFEYFSETQRNKGNFPGRFSGRQFSNSRSEMNVSTLELGDSALYLCASSGGAINTEAFFGQGTRLTVV.

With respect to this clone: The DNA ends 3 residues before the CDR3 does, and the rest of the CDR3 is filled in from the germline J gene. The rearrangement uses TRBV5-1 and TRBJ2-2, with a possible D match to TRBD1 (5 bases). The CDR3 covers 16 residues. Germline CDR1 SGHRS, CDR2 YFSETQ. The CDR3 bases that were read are TGCGCCAGCAGCTTGGAACAGGCCCCGCGGTATTCACCG. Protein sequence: CASSLEQAPRYSP. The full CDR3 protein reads CASSLEQAPRYSPLFF.

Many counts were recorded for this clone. The CDR3 DNA, read in part, is TGCGCCAGCAGCACATCCCGTGACGAG. Protein: CASSTSRDE. The complete CDR3 protein is CASSTSRDEQYF. This rearrangement joins TRBV5-1 to TRBJ2-7, with D unclear. Coverage ceases 3 residues before the CDR3 finishes, and the germline J gene fills in the end. The CDR3 sequence is 12 residues long. V was trimmed by 4 bases and J by 5 bases, leaving 10 bases between them. From germline, CDR1 is SGHRS and CDR2 YFSETQ.

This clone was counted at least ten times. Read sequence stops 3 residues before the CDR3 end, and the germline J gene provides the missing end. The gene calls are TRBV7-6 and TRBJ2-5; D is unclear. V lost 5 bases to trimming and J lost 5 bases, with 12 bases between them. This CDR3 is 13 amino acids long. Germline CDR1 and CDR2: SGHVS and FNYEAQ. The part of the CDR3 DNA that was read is TGTGCCAGCAGCCCACGGTCCCGGGAGACC. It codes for CASSPRSRET. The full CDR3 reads CASSPRSRETQYF.

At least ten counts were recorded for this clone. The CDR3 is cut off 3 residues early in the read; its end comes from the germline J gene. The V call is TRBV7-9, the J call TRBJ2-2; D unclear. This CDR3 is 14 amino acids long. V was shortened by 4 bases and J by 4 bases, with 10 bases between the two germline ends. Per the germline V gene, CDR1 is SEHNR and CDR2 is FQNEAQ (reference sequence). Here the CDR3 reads CASSSRVSTGELFF. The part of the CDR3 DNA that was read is TGTGCCAGCAGCTCCCGGGTTAGCACCGGGGAG.

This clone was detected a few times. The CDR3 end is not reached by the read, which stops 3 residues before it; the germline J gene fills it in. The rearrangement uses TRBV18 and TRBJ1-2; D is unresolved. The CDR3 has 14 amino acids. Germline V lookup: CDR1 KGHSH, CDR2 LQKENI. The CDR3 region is CASSAGQDRGGYTF. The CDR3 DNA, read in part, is TGTGCCAGCTCCGCGGGCCAGGACCGAGGGGGC.

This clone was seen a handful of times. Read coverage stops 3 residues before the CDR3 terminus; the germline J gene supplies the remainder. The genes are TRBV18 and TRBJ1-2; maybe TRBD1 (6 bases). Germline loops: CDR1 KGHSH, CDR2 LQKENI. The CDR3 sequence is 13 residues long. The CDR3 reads CASSPGQFRDYTF. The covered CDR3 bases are TGTGCCAGCTCTCCCGGACAGTTCCGCGAC.

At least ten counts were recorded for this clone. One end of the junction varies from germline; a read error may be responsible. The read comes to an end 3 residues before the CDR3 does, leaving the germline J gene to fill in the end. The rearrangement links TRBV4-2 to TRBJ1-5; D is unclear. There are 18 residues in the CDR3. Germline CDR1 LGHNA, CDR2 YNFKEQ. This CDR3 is CASSQDYGPPYSNQPQHF. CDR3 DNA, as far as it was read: TGCGCCAGCAGCCAAGATTATGGGCCGCCTTATAGCAATCAGCCC.

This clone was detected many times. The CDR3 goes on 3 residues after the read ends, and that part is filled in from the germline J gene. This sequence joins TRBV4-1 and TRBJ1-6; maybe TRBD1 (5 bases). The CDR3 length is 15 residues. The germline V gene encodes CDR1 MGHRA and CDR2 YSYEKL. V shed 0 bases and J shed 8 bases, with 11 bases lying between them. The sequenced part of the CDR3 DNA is TGCGCCAGCAGCCAAGATCGGGCAGGGTATTCACCC. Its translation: CASSQDRAGYSP. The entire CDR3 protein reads CASSQDRAGYSPLHF.

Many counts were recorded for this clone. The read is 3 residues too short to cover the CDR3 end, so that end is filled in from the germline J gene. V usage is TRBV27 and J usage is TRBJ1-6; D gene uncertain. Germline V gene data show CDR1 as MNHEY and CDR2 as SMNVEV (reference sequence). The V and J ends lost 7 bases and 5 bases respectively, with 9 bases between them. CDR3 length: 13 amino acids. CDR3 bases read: TGTGCCAGCACATACACCGATAATTCACCC. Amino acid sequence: CASTYTDNSP. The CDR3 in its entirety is CASTYTDNSPLHF.

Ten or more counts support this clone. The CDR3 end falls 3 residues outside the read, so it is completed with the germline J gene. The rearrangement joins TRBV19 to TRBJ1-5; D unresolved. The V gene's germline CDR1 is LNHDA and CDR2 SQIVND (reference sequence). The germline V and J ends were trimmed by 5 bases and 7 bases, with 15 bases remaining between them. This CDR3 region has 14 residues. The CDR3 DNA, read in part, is TGTGCCAGTAGTGAAGTTTCAATGGCACAGCCC. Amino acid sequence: CASSEVSMAQP. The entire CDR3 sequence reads CASSEVSMAQPQHF.

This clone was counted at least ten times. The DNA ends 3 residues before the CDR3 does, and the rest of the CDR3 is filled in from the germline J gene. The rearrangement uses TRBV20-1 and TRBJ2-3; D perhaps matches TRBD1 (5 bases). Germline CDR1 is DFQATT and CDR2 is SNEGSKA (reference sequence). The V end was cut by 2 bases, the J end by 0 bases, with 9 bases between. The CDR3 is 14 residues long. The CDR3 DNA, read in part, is TGCAGTGCTAGAACAGGAAGCAGCACAGATACG. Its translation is CSARTGSSTDT. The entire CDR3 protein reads CSARTGSSTDTQYF.

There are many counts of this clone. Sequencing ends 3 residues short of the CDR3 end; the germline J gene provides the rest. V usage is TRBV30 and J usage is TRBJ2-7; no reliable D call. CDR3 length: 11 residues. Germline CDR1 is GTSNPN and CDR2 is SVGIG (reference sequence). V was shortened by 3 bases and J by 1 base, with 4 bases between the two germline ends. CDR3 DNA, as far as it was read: TGTGCCTGGAGACATTCCTACGAG. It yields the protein CAWRHSYE. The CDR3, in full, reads CAWRHSYEQYF. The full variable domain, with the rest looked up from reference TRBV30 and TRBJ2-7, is SQTIHQWPATLVQPVGSPLSLECTVEGTSNPNLYWYRQAAGRGLQLLFYSVGIGQISSEVPQNLSASRPQDRQFILSSKKLLLSDSGFYLCAWRHSYEQYFGPGTRLTVT.

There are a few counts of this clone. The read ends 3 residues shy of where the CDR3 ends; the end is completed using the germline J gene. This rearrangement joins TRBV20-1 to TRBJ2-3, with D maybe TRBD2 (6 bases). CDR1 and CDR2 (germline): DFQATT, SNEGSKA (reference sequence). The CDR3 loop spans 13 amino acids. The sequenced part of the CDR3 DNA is TGCAGTGCTAGGGGGGGATCGAATCAGCCG. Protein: CSARGGSNQP. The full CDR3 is CSARGGSNQPQYF.